These T cell receptor beta chains were read from a single sample in a study of cytotoxic CD8 clonotypes in ibrutinib-treated CLL. Only in-frame clones appear in the TCRdb table, and some are missing; sequencing was by immunoSEQ multiplex PCR. The repertoire holds 97,000 or so clones, with about 78% as singletons. Source: PBMCs, taken after 12 months of ibrutinib treatment. These receptors were taken from a human donor with chronic lymphocytic leukemia. The CDR3 runs from the conserved cysteine through the conserved F or W. D genes are given only for firm matches. The size of a clone is reported for some rows only, either as once, few or many, or as a class for expanded clones.

TRBV2	.	TRBJ2-2	.	CASNLVRDTGELFF	TGTGCCAGCAACTTAGTCCGGGACACCGGGGAGCTGTTTTTT
TRBV7-9	.	TRBJ2-3	.	CASSRTQGSSTDTQYF	TGTGCCAGCAGTCGCACCCAGGGGTCGAGCACAGATACGCAGTATTTT
TRBV6-1	TRBD1	TRBJ1-1	.	CASSTRQGAWTEAFF	TGTGCCAGCAGTACCCGACAGGGGGCGTGGACTGAAGCTTTCTTT
TRBV10-2	TRBD1	TRBJ2-7	.	CARNRGYEQYF	TGCGCCAGAAACAGGGGGTACGAGCAGTACTTC
TRBV6-1	.	TRBJ1-5	.	CASSEGRGQPQHF	TGTGCCAGCAGTGAAGGTAGGGGTCAGCCCCAGCATTTT
TRBV13	TRBD2	TRBJ2-7	.	CASRALGGLATTDPHEQYF	TGTGCCAGCAGGGCTTTAGGTGGACTAGCAACCACCGACCCCCACGAGCAGTACTTC
TRBV6-6	.	TRBJ2-1	.	CASSYSGQYNEQFF	TGTGCCAGCAGTTATTCCGGACAGTACAATGAGCAGTTCTTC
TRBV13	.	TRBJ2-7	few	CASSQDRYEQYF	TGTGCCAGCAGCCAAGACAGATACGAGCAGTACTTC
TRBV7-8	TRBD1	TRBJ2-7	.	CASTRDRFDEQYF	TGTGCCAGTACGCGGGACAGGTTCGACGAGCAGTACTTC
TRBV30	.	TRBJ2-5	.	CAWSSGGPRETQYF	TGTGCCTGGAGTTCTGGGGGGCCTCGGGAGACCCAGTACTTC
TRBV6-4	.	TRBJ1-5	.	CASSRPGANNQPQHF	TGTGCCAGCAGCCGACCGGGAGCGAACAATCAGCCCCAGCATTTT
TRBV29-1	.	TRBJ2-5	.	CSVVRDPIQETQYF	TGCAGCGTTGTCAGGGATCCTATACAAGAGACCCAGTACTTC
TRBV6-1	TRBD1	TRBJ2-1	.	CASRGQGNNEQFF	TGTGCCAGCAGGGGACAGGGGAACAATGAGCAGTTCTTC
TRBV9	.	TRBJ1-3	.	CASSIGTGNTIYF	TGTGCCAGCAGCATCGGGACTGGAAACACCATATATTTT
TRBV25-1	TRBD1	TRBJ1-2	few	CASSDPGGANGYTF	TGTGCCAGCAGTGATCCAGGGGGCGCGAATGGCTACACCTTC
TRBV10-2	.	TRBJ2-3	.	CASSEGDPDTQYF	TGCGCCAGCAGCGAGGGGGATCCAGATACGCAGTATTTT